Sequencing of this T cell receptor beta chain was carried out in a study of control samples from healthy donors and cancer patients. V was clipped by 3 bases and J by 0 bases; unmatched bases: 12. The CDR3 sequence is 18 residues long. Germline assignment: CDR1 MNHNS and CDR2 SASEGT. Data came from immunoSEQ multiplex PCR; TCRdb stores just in-frame clones and leaves some out. The sample holds approximately 150,000 clones, approximately 91% seen once. The chain couples TRBV6-1 to TRBJ1-2; 8 positions match TRBD1. This TCR was recovered from a man younger than 45 in good health. Sequencing input: blood. CDR3: CASSDPGQALGANYGYTF. CDR3 coding DNA: TGTGCCAGCAGTGACCCGGGACAGGCTTTAGGAGCTAACTATGGCTACACCTTC.